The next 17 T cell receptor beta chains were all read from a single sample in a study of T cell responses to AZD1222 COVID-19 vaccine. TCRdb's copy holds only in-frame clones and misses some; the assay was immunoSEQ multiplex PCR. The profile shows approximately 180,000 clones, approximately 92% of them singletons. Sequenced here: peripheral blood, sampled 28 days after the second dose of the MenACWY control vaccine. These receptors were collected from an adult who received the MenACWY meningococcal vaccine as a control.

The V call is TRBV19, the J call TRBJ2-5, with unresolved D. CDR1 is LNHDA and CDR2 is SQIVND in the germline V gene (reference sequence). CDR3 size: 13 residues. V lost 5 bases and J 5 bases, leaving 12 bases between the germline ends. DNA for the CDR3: TGTGCCAGTAGTGATGCCCGCCGGGAGACCCAGTACTTC. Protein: CASSDARRETQYF.

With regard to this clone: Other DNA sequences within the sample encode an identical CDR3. CDR3 sequence reads: CASSLEFRNQPQHF. In DNA form, the CDR3 reads TGTGCCAGCAGCTTAGAATTCCGCAATCAGCCCCAGCATTTT. The chain has TRBV7-8 and TRBJ1-5; D is unresolved. Trimming removed 1 base from V and 2 bases from J, with 6 bases in between. Germline V gene lookup returns CDR1 SGHVS and CDR2 FQNEAQ. The CDR3 has 14 residues. The complete variable domain, with remaining parts taken from reference TRBV7-8 and TRBJ1-5, reads GAGVSQSPRYKVAKRGQDVALRCDPISGHVSLFWYQQALGQGPEFLTYFQNEAQLDKSGLPSDRFFAERPEGSVSTLKIQRTQQEDSAVYLCASSLEFRNQPQHFGDGTRLSIL.

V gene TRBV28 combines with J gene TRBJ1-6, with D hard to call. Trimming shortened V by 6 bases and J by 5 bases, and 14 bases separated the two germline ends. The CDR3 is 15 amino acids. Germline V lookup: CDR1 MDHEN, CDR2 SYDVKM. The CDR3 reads CASSLIYRDNSPLHF. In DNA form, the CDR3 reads TGTGCCAGCAGCTTGATTTACCGTGATAATTCACCCCTCCACTTT.

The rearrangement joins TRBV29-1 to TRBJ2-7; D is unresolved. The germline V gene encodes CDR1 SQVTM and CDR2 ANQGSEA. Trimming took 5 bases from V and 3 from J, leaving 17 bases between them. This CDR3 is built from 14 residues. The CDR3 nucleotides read TGCAGCGTTCAAAAGGGTGTGGGCCTCTACGAGCAGTACTTC. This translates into CSVQKGVGLYEQYF.

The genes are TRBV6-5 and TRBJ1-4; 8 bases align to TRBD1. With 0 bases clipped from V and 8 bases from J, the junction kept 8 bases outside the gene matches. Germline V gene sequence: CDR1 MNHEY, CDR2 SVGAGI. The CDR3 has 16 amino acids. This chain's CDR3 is CASSYSLTGGGEKLFF. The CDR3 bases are TGTGCCAGCAGTTACTCCTTAACAGGGGGAGGCGAAAAACTGTTTTTT.

The CDR3 is CASSQQGGGEKLFF. The CDR3 DNA is TGTGCCAGCAGTCAACAGGGAGGGGGTGAAAAACTGTTTTTT. The V and J genes are TRBV7-2 and TRBJ1-4, with D maybe TRBD1 (6 bases). Trimming removed 6 bases at V and 7 bases at J, with 15 bases between. CDR3 length equals 14 residues. Per germline, CDR1 SGHTA and CDR2 FQGNSA.

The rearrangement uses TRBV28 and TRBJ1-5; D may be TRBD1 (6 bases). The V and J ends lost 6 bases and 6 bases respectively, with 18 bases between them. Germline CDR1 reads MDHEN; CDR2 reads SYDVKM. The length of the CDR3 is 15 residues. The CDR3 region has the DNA TGTGCCAGCAGCCTTACAGGGCGCGGGGCTCAGCCCCAGCATTTT. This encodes CASSLTGRGAQPQHF.

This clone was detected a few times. CDR3 region: CASSKQGIEAFF. The CDR3 nucleotides are TGTGCCAGCAGTAAACAGGGGATTGAAGCTTTCTTT. The chain employs TRBV27 and TRBJ1-1, with 7 bases identical to TRBD1. Germline V gives CDR1 MNHEY, CDR2 SMNVEV (reference sequence). V lost 5 bases, J lost 7 bases, and 4 bases stayed unmatched. The CDR3 totals 12 residues.

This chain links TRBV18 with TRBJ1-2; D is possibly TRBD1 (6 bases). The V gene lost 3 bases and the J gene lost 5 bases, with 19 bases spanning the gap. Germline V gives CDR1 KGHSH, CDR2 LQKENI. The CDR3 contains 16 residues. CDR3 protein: CASSPGHTLVVYGYTF. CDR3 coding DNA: TGTGCCAGCTCACCGGGACACACCCTTGTCGTTTATGGCTACACCTTC.

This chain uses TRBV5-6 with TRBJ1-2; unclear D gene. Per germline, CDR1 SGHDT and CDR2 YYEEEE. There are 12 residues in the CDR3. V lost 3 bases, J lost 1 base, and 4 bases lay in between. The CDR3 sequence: CASSSLNYGYTF. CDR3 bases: TGTGCCAGCAGCTCTCTTAACTATGGCTACACCTTC.

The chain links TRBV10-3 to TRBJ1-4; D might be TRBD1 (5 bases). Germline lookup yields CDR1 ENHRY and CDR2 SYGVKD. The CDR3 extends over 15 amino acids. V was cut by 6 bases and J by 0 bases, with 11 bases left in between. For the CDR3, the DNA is TGTGCCATCAGGGGGGAGGGAACAACTAATGAAAAACTGTTTTTT. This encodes CAIRGEGTTNEKLFF.

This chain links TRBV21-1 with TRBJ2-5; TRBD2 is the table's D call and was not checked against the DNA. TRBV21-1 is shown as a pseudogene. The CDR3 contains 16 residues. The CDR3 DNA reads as TGTGCCAGCAGCAAAGCGGGGCTAGCGGGGGGAGAGACCCAGTACTTC. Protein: CASSKAGLAGGETQYF.

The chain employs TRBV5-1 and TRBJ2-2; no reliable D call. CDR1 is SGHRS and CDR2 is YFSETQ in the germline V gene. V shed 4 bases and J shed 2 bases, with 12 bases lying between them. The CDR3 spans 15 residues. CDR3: CASSPALGNTGELFF. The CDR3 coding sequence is TGCGCCAGCAGCCCTGCTCTGGGTAACACCGGGGAGCTGTTTTTT.

The CDR3 protein is CASGGDSTYGYTF. The CDR3 nucleotides are TGTGCCAGCGGAGGAGACAGCACCTATGGCTACACCTTC. The chain carries TRBV2 and TRBJ1-2; perhaps TRBD1 as D (5 bases). Trimming took 8 bases from V and 4 from J, leaving 14 bases between them. This CDR3 has 13 amino acids. Germline V CDR1 and CDR2: SNHLY, FYNNEI.

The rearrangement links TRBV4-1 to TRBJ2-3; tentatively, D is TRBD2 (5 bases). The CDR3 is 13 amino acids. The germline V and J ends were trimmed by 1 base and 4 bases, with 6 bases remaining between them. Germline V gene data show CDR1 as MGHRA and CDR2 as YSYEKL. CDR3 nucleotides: TGCGCCAGCAGCCAAGGTAGCGCAGATACGCAGTATTTT. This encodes CASSQGSADTQYF.

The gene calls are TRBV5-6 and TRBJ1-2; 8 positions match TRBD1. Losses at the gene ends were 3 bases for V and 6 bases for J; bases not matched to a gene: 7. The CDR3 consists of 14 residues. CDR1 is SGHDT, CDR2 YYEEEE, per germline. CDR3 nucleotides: TGTGCCAGCAGCTGGTTCTCAGGGGGCAATGGCTACACCTTC. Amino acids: CASSWFSGGNGYTF.

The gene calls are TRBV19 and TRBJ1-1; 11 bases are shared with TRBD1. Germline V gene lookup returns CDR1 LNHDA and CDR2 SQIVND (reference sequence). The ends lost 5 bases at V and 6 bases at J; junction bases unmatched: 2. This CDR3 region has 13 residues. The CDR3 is CASSPGQGAEAFF. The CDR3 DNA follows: TGTGCCAGTAGTCCGGGACAGGGGGCTGAAGCTTTCTTT. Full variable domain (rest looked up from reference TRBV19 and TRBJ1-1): DGGITQSPKYLFRKEGQNVTLSCEQNLNHDAMYWYRQDPGQGLRLIYYSQIVNDFQKGDIAEGYSVSREKKESFPLTVTSAQKNPTAFYLCASSPGQGAEAFFGQGTRLTVV.